The present entry profiles one T cell receptor (beta chain) with its context. Its antigen is unknown. CDR1 is KGHSH and CDR2 is LQKENI in the germline V gene. V was pared by 6 bases and J by 10 bases, with 19 bases between. This CDR3 region has 15 residues. This record comes from a study of cytomegalovirus exposure and HLA in healthy donors. PCR employed 60 Vbeta and 13 Jbeta primers. Per the original data handling: Among the unique TCR beta chains that a later analysis counted, 70 million to 85 million in all, about 11 million were shared. Sequencing used immunoSEQ multiplex PCR; TCRdb keeps in-frame clones, though not all of them. V and J calls and clone size are as listed in that table; D and trimming were resolved from the DNA. The sample data list 45,000 to 55,000 clones. Study results and caveats: TCR beta chains numbering more than 150 were designated cytomegalovirus-associated. Association of a missense DCLRE1C variant with TCR beta V- and J-gene trimming was reported in a later analysis.

Every donor was a healthy person donating bone marrow. The receptor was isolated from a woman aged 45-65 years in good health and CMV-seropositive. The chain is built from TRBV18 and TRBJ1-6; TRBD1 might be the D (5 bases). The specimen sequenced was PBMCs. The CDR3 loop reads CASSLSGGKPSPLHF. The CDR3 DNA follows: TGTGCCAGCTCCCTTTCGGGGGGGAAGCCGTCACCCCTCCACTTT.